This T cell receptor (beta chain) was captured by sequencing in a study of CD8+ T cells in alopecia areata. Regarding the study as a whole: In scalp and blood during tofacitinib, many expanded lesional clones persisted. Tofacitinib significantly lowered scalp clonality and expanded CD8+ clones among the top 100. Besides other cells, scalp samples also yield sequences of resident alphabeta T cells from normal skin.

The CDR3 consists of 13 residues. The germline CDR1 and CDR2 sequences are SQVTM and ANQGSEA. V was cut by 2 bases and J by 2 bases, with 10 bases left in between. As the sequencing template, cDNA was produced by extracting RNA and reverse transcribing it. The method was immunoSEQ multiplex PCR; TCRdb's version includes in-frame clones alone and lacks a portion of them. Of some 80,000 clones in the sample, approximately 66% were seen once. Points on this clone: Its specificity is not known.

Treatment given: oral pan-JAK inhibitor, 5-10 mg twice daily. It was from alopecia areata patients that lesional scalp punch biopsies and peripheral blood were collected. Sequencing used CD8+ T cells sorted from blood, obtained at week 24, from a patient treated with tofacitinib. This rearrangement joins TRBV29-1 to TRBJ2-7, with D possibly TRBD1 on 5 matching bases. This receptor was taken from a human donor with alopecia areata. The CDR3, as DNA: TGCAGCGTTGAACTCAGGGATGCCTACGAGCAGTACTTC. Its translation is CSVELRDAYEQYF.